This T cell receptor (beta chain) was recovered during a study of sequential checkpoint blockade in melanoma. This CDR3 region has 12 residues. The V end was cut by 10 bases, the J end by 1 base, with 10 bases between. Germline CDR1 is MNHGY and CDR2 is SAAAGT. The sample's treatment: randomized to nivolumab then ipilimumab (arm A) or the reverse (arm B). The data were produced by immunoSEQ multiplex PCR, yet TCRdb's version contains in-frame clones alone and is incomplete. The repertoire consists of some 7,900 clones, with 23% occurring once and the leading ten covering 8.5% to 10%. The V gene is TRBV6-8, the J gene TRBJ2-5, with D possibly matching TRBD1 (5 bases). This TCR was sampled from a human donor with melanoma. This specimen was tumor tissue (inferred from file names), taken from a patient given nivolumab and ipilimumab in sequence. CDR3 DNA sequence: TGTGCCACTGCTGGGGCCCAAGAGACCCAGTACTTC. Translation gives CATAGAQETQYF.